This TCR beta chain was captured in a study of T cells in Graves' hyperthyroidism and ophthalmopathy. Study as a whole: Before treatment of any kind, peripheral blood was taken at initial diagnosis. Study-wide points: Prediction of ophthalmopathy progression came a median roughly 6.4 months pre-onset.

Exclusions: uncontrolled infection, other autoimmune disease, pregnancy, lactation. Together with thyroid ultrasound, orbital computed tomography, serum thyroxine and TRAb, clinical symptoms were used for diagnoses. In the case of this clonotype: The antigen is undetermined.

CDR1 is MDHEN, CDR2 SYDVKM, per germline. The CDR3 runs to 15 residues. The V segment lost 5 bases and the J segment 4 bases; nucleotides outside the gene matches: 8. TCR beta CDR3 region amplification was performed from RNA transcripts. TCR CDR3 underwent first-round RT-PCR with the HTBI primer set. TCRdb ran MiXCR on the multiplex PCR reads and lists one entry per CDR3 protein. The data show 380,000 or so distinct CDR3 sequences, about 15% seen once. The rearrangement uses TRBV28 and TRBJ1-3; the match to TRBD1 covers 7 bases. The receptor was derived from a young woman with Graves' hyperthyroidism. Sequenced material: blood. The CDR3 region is CASSTTGVGGNTIYF. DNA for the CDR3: TGTGCCAGCAGTACCACAGGGGTTGGCGGAAACACCATATATTTT.